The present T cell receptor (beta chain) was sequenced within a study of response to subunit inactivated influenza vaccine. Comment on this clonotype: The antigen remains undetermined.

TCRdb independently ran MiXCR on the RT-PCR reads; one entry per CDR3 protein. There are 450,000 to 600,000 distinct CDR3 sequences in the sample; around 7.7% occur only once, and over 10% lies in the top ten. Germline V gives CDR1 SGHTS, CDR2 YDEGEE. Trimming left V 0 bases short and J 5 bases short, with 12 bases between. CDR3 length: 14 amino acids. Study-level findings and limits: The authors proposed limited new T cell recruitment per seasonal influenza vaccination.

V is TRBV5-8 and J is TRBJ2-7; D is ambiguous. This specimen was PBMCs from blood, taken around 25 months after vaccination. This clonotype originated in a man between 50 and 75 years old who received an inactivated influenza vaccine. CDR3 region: CASSLGQVGNEQYF. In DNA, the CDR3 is TGTGCCAGCAGCTTGGGACAAGTCGGAAACGAGCAGTACTTC. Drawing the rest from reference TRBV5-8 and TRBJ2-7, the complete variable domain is EAGVTQSPTHLIKTRGQQATLRCSPISGHTSVYWYQQALGLGLQFLLWYDEGEERNRGNFPPRFSGRQFPNYSSELNVNALELEDSALYLCASSLGQVGNEQYFGPGTRLTVT.